The 13 T cell receptor beta chains presented below share a single source sample, sequenced in a study of T-cell reconstitution after alpha-beta-depleted transplantation in children. A TCRbeta library incorporating unique molecular identifiers was prepared. TCRdb redid the calling of the PCR reads with MiXCR, one entry per CDR3 protein. The table records over 400,000 distinct CDR3 sequences, approximately 12% of them present only once. Sequenced material: PBMCs from the stem cell graft donor, taken from the stem cell graft. Receptors were obtained from a human donor who donated a stem cell graft to a child with combined immunodeficiency.

The chain joins TRBV12-3 or TRBV12-4 to TRBJ1-3; D ambiguous. V shed 6 bases and J shed 2 bases, with 17 bases lying between them. The CDR3 consists of 16 residues. The CDR3 reads CASSRATWAAGNTIYF. In DNA form, the CDR3 reads TGTGCCAGCAGCCGAGCGACCTGGGCAGCTGGAAACACCATATATTTT.

The chain uses TRBV4-3 and TRBJ1-2; a weak D match, TRBD1 (6 bases). The CDR3 spans 15 residues. Germline V gene sequence: CDR1 LGHNA, CDR2 YSLEER. Trimming removed 0 bases at V and 7 bases at J, with 15 bases between. This CDR3 is CASSQDLIQGLGYTF. The DNA of the CDR3 is TGCGCCAGCAGCCAAGATTTGATACAGGGACTTGGCTACACCTTC.

This clonotype occurred a few times. The rearrangement uses TRBV18 and TRBJ2-5; D remains ambiguous. This CDR3 contains 13 residues. In germline, CDR1 is KGHSH, CDR2 LQKENI. The V end lost 3 bases, the J end lost 2 bases, and 7 bases lay between the germline ends. The CDR3 is CASSPTEQETQYF. The CDR3 nucleotides read TGTGCCAGCTCACCGACGGAACAAGAGACCCAGTACTTC.

Details on this clonotype: No conserved phenylalanine or tryptophan is present at the end of the CDR3, so a read error is the likely explanation. The chain has TRBV7-9 and TRBJ1-2; the D gene is possibly TRBD1 (5 bases). This CDR3 comprises 13 residues. The V gene's germline CDR1 is SEHNR and CDR2 FQNEAQ (reference sequence). Trimming cost V 3 bases and J 7 bases, with 12 bases left between them. Here the CDR3 DNA reads TGTGCCAGCAGCTTTGCCTTGGGGGTTGGCTACACCTAC. Protein: CASSFALGVGYTY.

This clonotype was seen a few times. The chain uses TRBV28 and TRBJ2-7, with D perhaps matching TRBD1 (5 bases). Between the trimmed V and J ends, which lost 0 bases and 3 bases, there was a span of 9 bases. The length of the CDR3 is 14 residues. Germline V CDR1 and CDR2: MDHEN, SYDVKM. The CDR3 sequence is CASSLWAGRYEQYF. DNA of the CDR3: TGTGCCAGCAGTTTATGGGCAGGGCGCTACGAGCAGTACTTC.

The CDR3 DNA is TGTGCCAGAAGCCCAGGGACTAGCTACCTAAGGAGGAGTGAGCAGTTCTTC. The encoded protein is CARSPGTSYLRRSEQFF. The V call is TRBV5-3, the J call TRBJ2-1; 9 bases fit TRBD2. TRBV5-3 is an ORF, and what it does is uncertain. With V trimmed by 4 bases and J by 9 bases, 17 bases remained unmatched. The CDR3 consists of 17 residues.

There are many counts of this clonotype. V is TRBV6-5 and J is TRBJ2-1; 8 bases align to TRBD2. This CDR3 spans 19 amino acids. CDR1 is MNHEY and CDR2 is SVGAGI in the germline V gene. V shed 2 bases, J shed 7 bases, and the junction held 19 bases outside the gene matches. The CDR3 spells CASSYDRVAGPLPGNEQFF. CDR3 coding DNA: TGTGCCAGCAGTTACGACCGAGTAGCGGGACCACTCCCGGGGAATGAGCAGTTCTTC.

In this sample, this clonotype turned up a few times. The CDR3 reads CASSPIGRTGANEQFF. The CDR3 region has the DNA TGTGCCAGCAGTCCCATCGGCCGGACAGGGGCCAATGAGCAGTTCTTC. This rearrangement joins TRBV28 to TRBJ2-1; 9 nucleotides line up with TRBD1. CDR1 and CDR2 (germline): MDHEN, SYDVKM. This CDR3 has 16 residues. Trimming cost V 5 bases and J 6 bases; bases outside gene matches: 11.

The table lists this clonotype with many counts. The gene calls are TRBV4-2 and TRBJ1-6; a possible D gene is TRBD1 (5 bases). The germline V gene has CDR1 LGHNA and CDR2 YNFKEQ. The CDR3 runs to 14 residues. With 4 bases removed from V and 5 bases from J, the gap between germline ends came to 9 bases. CDR3 residues: CASSPRQNNSPLHF. CDR3 DNA sequence: TGTGCCAGCAGCCCTCGACAGAATAATTCACCCCTCCACTTT.

The V and J genes are TRBV29-1 and TRBJ2-2; 11 bases line up with TRBD1. The J segment lost 0 bases and the V segment lost 1 base, leaving 10 bases of the junction unmatched. The CDR3 totals 19 residues. In germline, CDR1 is SQVTM, CDR2 ANQGSEA. DNA of the CDR3: TGCAGCGTTGAAGGAGAGGCCCAGGACAGGGGGCCGAACACCGGGGAGCTGTTTTTT. It is translated as CSVEGEAQDRGPNTGELFF.

The chain couples TRBV12-3 or TRBV12-4 to TRBJ2-3, with D uncertain. This CDR3 is 12 amino acids long. Trimming cost V 3 bases and J 4 bases, with 5 bases left between them. Here the CDR3 DNA reads TGTGCCAGCAGTTTGTGGCCAGATACGCAGTATTTT. Translated, it gives CASSLWPDTQYF.

In this sample, this clonotype turned up a few times. In DNA form, the CDR3 reads TGCGCCAGCAGCCATAGGACTAGCGGCCTTACAGATACGCAGTATTTT. This encodes CASSHRTSGLTDTQYF. The chain is built from TRBV5-1 and TRBJ2-3; TRBD2 aligns across 10 bases. Looked up from germline, CDR1 is SGHRS and CDR2 is YFSETQ. Germline trimming cut 4 bases from V and 3 bases from J; bases unmatched to any gene: 8. CDR3 length equals 16 residues.

In this sample, this clonotype turned up a few times. This chain joins TRBV7-2 and TRBJ2-3; D gene unclear. V was shortened by 2 bases and J by 6 bases, with 6 bases between the two germline ends. Per the germline V gene, CDR1 is SGHTA and CDR2 is FQGNSA. CDR3 size: 12 residues. CDR3 amino acids: CASSLWVDTQYF. CDR3 bases: TGTGCCAGCAGCTTATGGGTCGATACGCAGTATTTT.